Listed here are 3 T cell receptor beta chains from one sample, sequenced in a study of blood T cell repertoires in COVID-19. The repertoire was sequenced with immunoSEQ multiplex PCR; TCRdb's copy has only in-frame clones and lacks some. The data contain approximately 150,000 clones, 88% of them singletons. Specimen: peripheral blood. The receptors here all came from a man aged 65 to 79 with active COVID-19.

The chain joins TRBV29-1 to TRBJ2-5; 12 bases line up with TRBD2. This CDR3 has 15 residues. After removal of 5 bases from V and 1 base from J, the junction contained 5 bases not matched to a gene. The germline gives CDR1 SQVTM, CDR2 ANQGSEA. CDR3 coding DNA: TGCAGCGTTTCTGGACTAGCGGGGTTCCAAGAGACCCAGTACTTC. As protein: CSVSGLAGFQETQYF.

The rearrangement joins TRBV7-2 to TRBJ2-5; perhaps TRBD2 as D (6 bases). Trimming took 3 bases from V and 4 from J, leaving 18 bases between them. CDR1 SGHTA and CDR2 FQGNSA come from the germline V gene. The CDR3 sequence is 16 residues long. The CDR3 nucleotides read TGTGCCAGCAGCTTTACGGGAGCGGGTTGGGCAGAGACCCAGTACTTC. This codes for CASSFTGAGWAETQYF.

A few counts support this clone. This chain connects TRBV19 to TRBJ1-5; TRBD1 is a possible D gene (6 bases). The V gene's germline CDR1 is LNHDA and CDR2 SQIVND (reference sequence). The germline V and J ends were trimmed by 0 bases and 3 bases, with 9 bases remaining between them. The CDR3 is 15 residues long. CDR3 amino acids: CASSIDRGFNQPQHF. In DNA form, the CDR3 reads TGTGCCAGTAGTATAGACAGGGGATTCAATCAGCCCCAGCATTTT.